This entry lists 21 T cell receptor beta chains sequenced from one sample in a study of CD8 T cells in Susac syndrome. Random hexamers were used to reverse transcribe an amount of roughly 0.5 to 1 ug RNA. TCRdb passed the immunoSEQ multiplex PCR reads through MiXCR, listing each CDR3 protein once. The repertoire holds roughly 150,000 distinct CDR3 sequences, with just under 95% as singletons. Sequencing was done on a sample of CD8+ T cells from PBMCs. These receptors originate from a human donor with multiple sclerosis.

The chain employs TRBV27 and TRBJ2-1, with 8 bases identical to TRBD1. CDR1 and CDR2 (germline): MNHEY, SMNVEV (reference sequence). The CDR3 length is 16 residues. After removal of 3 bases from V and 2 bases from J, the junction contained 6 bases not matched to a gene. DNA of the CDR3: TGTGCCAGCAGTTTTTCACAGGGGGAGGCCTACAATGAGCAGTTCTTC. It specifies CASSFSQGEAYNEQFF.

V usage is TRBV2 and J usage is TRBJ2-1; 9 positions match TRBD2. The CDR3 extends over 14 amino acids. Germline V lookup: CDR1 SNHLY, CDR2 FYNNEI. J lost 3 bases, V lost 8 bases, and 5 bases had no gene match. CDR3 coding DNA: TGTGCCAGCGAGAGTAGCGGGGGCTACAATGAGCAGTTCTTC. Translation: CASESSGGYNEQFF.

The genes are TRBV29-1 and TRBJ2-1; D call uncertain. Germline values: CDR1 SQVTM, CDR2 ANQGSEA. Trimming took off 3 bases at V and 4 bases at J, with 10 bases between the two ends. The CDR3 is 13 residues long. CDR3 loop: CSVDPGGYNEQFF. The CDR3 DNA reads as TGCAGCGTTGATCCGGGTGGGTACAATGAGCAGTTCTTC.

V gene TRBV30 combines with J gene TRBJ2-1; D gene uncertain. V was shortened by 2 bases and J by 0 bases, with 5 bases between the two germline ends. This CDR3 comprises 13 residues. CDR1 GTSNPN and CDR2 SVGIG come from the germline V gene (reference sequence). Here the CDR3 DNA reads TGTGCCTGGAGTTCCATCTCCTACAATGAGCAGTTCTTC. Translated: CAWSSISYNEQFF.

The V gene is TRBV9, the J gene TRBJ1-1; no firm D call. Germline V gene sequence: CDR1 SGDLS, CDR2 YYNGEE. This CDR3 is 14 amino acids long. V was shortened by 1 base and J by 5 bases, with 12 bases between the two germline ends. CDR3 loop: CASSVYGGRTEAFF. The CDR3, as DNA: TGTGCCAGCAGCGTATATGGAGGGAGGACTGAAGCTTTCTTT.

The chain links TRBV30 to TRBJ1-1; D is ambiguous. Looked up from germline, CDR1 is GTSNPN and CDR2 is SVGIG (reference sequence). The CDR3 spans 13 residues. Trimming took 0 bases from V and 0 from J, leaving 5 bases between them. The CDR3 DNA sequence: TGTGCCTGGAGTGTTTCACTGAACACTGAAGCTTTCTTT. Protein product: CAWSVSLNTEAFF.

The chain joins TRBV30 to TRBJ1-1, with D unresolved. Germline V gene sequence: CDR1 GTSNPN, CDR2 SVGIG (reference sequence). The CDR3 loop spans 11 amino acids. The V gene lost 0 bases and the J gene lost 4 bases, with 3 bases spanning the gap. The CDR3 protein is CAWSVPTEAFF. For the CDR3, the DNA is TGTGCCTGGAGTGTACCCACTGAAGCTTTCTTT.

The rearrangement joins TRBV27 to TRBJ1-5; tentative D call: TRBD1 (5 bases). Per the germline V gene, CDR1 is MNHEY and CDR2 is SMNVEV (reference sequence). The CDR3 runs to 13 residues. The V and J ends lost 2 bases and 7 bases respectively, with 9 bases between them. The CDR3 loop is CASSLGARQPQHF. The CDR3 bases are TGTGCCAGCAGTTTAGGGGCCCGGCAGCCCCAGCATTTT.

The V call is TRBV9, the J call TRBJ2-5; a weak D match, TRBD2 (6 bases). Germline loops: CDR1 SGDLS, CDR2 YYNGEE. The CDR3 extends over 17 amino acids. The V gene lost 3 bases and the J gene lost 3 bases, with 21 bases spanning the gap. In DNA, the CDR3 is TGTGCCAGCAGCGGTAATCGGGACTCTGAAATCAAAGAGACCCAGTACTTC. Its translation: CASSGNRDSEIKETQYF. The whole variable domain, filled in from reference TRBV9 and TRBJ2-5, reads DSGVTQTPKHLITATGQRVTLRCSPRSGDLSVYWYQQSLDQGLQFLIQYYNGEERAKGNILERFSAQQFPDLHSELNLSSLELGDSALYFCASSGNRDSEIKETQYFGPGTRLLVL.

The chain recombines TRBV30 with TRBJ1-1; the D is unclear. This CDR3 has 13 residues. V was cut by 1 base and J by 0 bases, with 6 bases left in between. Per germline, CDR1 GTSNPN and CDR2 SVGIG (reference sequence). The CDR3 region has the DNA TGTGCCTGGAGTGATCCCCTGAACACTGAAGCTTTCTTT. Encoded protein: CAWSDPLNTEAFF.

The CDR3 reads CASSQMWGNEQYF. The CDR3 coding sequence is TGTGCCAGCAGCCAAATGTGGGGTAATGAGCAGTACTTC. This chain links TRBV3-1 with TRBJ2-7; D call uncertain. Trimming removed 2 bases at V and 7 bases at J, with 12 bases between. This CDR3 has 13 amino acids. Germline CDR1 is LGHDT and CDR2 is YNNKEL (reference sequence).

The chain combines TRBV20-1 with TRBJ1-5; possibly TRBD1 for D (6 bases). CDR1 is DFQATT and CDR2 is SNEGSKA in the germline V gene (reference sequence). Trimming pared 0 bases from V and 2 bases from J, leaving 17 bases between. The CDR3 contains 17 residues. CDR3 coding DNA: TGCAGTGCTAGAGAGGGGGGCAGAGCCATTGGCAATCAGCCCCAGCATTTT. Amino acids: CSAREGGRAIGNQPQHF.

The rearrangement joins TRBV4-1 to TRBJ1-1; no firm D call. This CDR3 has 14 amino acids. In germline, CDR1 is MGHRA, CDR2 YSYEKL. V dropped 3 bases and J dropped 6 bases, with 14 bases sitting between them. The CDR3 loop reads CASSHAGDSPEAFF. The CDR3 nucleotides are TGCGCCAGCAGCCATGCTGGGGATAGCCCTGAAGCTTTCTTT.

This rearrangement joins TRBV27 to TRBJ2-7; tentative D call: TRBD2 (6 bases). Germline assignment: CDR1 MNHEY and CDR2 SMNVEV (reference sequence). Trimming took off 6 bases at V and 3 bases at J, with 12 bases between the two ends. The CDR3 length is 13 residues. CDR3 sequence reads: CASRGGSGYEQYF. The DNA of the CDR3 is TGTGCCAGCAGGGGGGGTTCGGGCTACGAGCAGTACTTC.

This chain uses TRBV6-2 or TRBV6-3 with TRBJ2-1; either TRBD1 or TRBD2 may supply D (5 bases each). From germline, CDR1 is MNHEY and CDR2 SVGEGT. CDR3 length: 16 amino acids. V was trimmed by 8 bases and J by 7 bases, leaving 24 bases between them. The chain's CDR3 is CASYYRQRGPKNEQFF. CDR3 bases: TGTGCCAGCTACTATAGACAGAGGGGTCCGAAGAATGAGCAGTTCTTC.

The chain employs TRBV7-9 and TRBJ1-1; D is ambiguous. This CDR3 contains 15 residues. V was cut by 6 bases and J by 5 bases, with 19 bases left in between. Germline-derived CDR1 and CDR2 are SEHNR and FQNEAQ (reference sequence). CDR3 amino acids: CASRAKNKTKTEAFF. The CDR3 nucleotides are TGTGCCAGCAGAGCCAAAAATAAAACAAAGACTGAAGCTTTCTTT.

J is TRBJ2-3 and V is TRBV3-1; D not resolved. In germline, CDR1 is LGHDT, CDR2 YNNKEL (reference sequence). The CDR3 covers 18 residues. V shed 3 bases and J shed 2 bases, with 21 bases lying between them. CDR3 bases: TGTGCCAGCAGCCAGGGCTCCTCGTTGCGGATTATCACAGATACGCAGTATTTT. This sequence encodes CASSQGSSLRIITDTQYF.

This chain links TRBV4-3 with TRBJ1-1; D is uncertain. V was shortened by 3 bases and J by 0 bases, with 26 bases between the two germline ends. The CDR3 covers 20 residues. The germline CDR1 and CDR2 sequences are LGHNA and YSLEER. DNA of the CDR3: TGCGCCAGCAGCCATGATCACAGTAAAGACGGTAGACACATGAACACTGAAGCTTTCTTT. It translates to CASSHDHSKDGRHMNTEAFF.

The chain carries TRBV4-3 and TRBJ1-1, with a tentative D call TRBD1 (5 bases). This CDR3 comprises 16 residues. V was shortened by 1 base and J by 5 bases, with 17 bases between the two germline ends. Germline CDR1 is LGHNA and CDR2 is YSLEER. CDR3 region: CASSQGGTSRRTEAFF. DNA of the CDR3: TGCGCCAGCAGCCAAGGGGGGACCTCAAGGAGGACTGAAGCTTTCTTT.

CDR3 sequence: CASRYQGLGETQYF. The CDR3 DNA reads TGTGCCAGCAGATACCAGGGTTTGGGTGAGACCCAGTACTTC. The chain joins TRBV13 to TRBJ2-5; D possibly corresponds to TRBD1 (5 bases). CDR1 and CDR2 (germline): PRHDT, FYEKMQ (reference sequence). V lost 6 bases and J 5 bases, leaving 16 bases between the germline ends. CDR3 length: 14 amino acids. The entire variable domain, with the rest obtained from reference TRBV13 and TRBJ2-5, is as follows: AAGVIQSPRHLIKEKRETATLKCYPIPRHDTVYWYQQGPGQDPQFLISFYEKMQSDKGSIPDRFSAQQFSDYHSELNMSSLELGDSALYFCASRYQGLGETQYFGPGTRLLVL.

The gene calls are TRBV12-2 and TRBJ1-1; the table's D gene call, TRBD1, was not cross checked with the DNA. TRBV12-2 is an annotated pseudogene. The length of the CDR3 is 13 residues. The CDR3 DNA is TGTGCAAGTCGCCTCACAGGGTTGATAAGTGCTTTCTTT. Its protein product is CASRLTGLISAFF.